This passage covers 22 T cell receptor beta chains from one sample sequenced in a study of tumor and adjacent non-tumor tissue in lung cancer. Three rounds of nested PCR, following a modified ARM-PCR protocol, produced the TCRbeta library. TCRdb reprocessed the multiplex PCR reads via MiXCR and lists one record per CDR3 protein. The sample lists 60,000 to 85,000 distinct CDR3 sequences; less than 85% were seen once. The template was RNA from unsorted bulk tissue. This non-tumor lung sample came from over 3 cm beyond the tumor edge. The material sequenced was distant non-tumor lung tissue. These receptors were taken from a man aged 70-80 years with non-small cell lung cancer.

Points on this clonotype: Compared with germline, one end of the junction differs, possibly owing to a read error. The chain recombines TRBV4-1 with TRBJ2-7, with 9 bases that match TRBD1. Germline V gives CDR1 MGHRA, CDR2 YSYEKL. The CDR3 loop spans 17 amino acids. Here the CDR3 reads CASSNPGQGFSSYEQYF. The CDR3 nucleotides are TGCGCCAGCAGCAACCCGGGACAGGGATTTAGCTCCTACGAACAGTACTTC.

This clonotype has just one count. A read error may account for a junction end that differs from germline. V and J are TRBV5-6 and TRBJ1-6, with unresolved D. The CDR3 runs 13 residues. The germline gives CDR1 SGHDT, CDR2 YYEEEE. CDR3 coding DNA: TGTGCCACCAGCTTGGGCGTCAATTCAGCCCTCCACTTT. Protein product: CATSLGVNSALHF.

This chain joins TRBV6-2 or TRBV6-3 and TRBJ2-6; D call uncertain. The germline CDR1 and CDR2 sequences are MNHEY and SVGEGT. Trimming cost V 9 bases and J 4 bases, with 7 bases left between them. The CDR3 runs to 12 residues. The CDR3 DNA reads TGTGCCAGGCGTATCGGGGCCAACGTCCTGACTTTC. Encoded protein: CARRIGANVLTF.

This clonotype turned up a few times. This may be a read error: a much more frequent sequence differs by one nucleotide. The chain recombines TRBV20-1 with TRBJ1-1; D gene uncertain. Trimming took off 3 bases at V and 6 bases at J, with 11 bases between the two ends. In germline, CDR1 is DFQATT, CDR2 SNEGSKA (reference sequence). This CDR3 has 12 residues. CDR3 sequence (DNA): TGCAGTGCTAGCATGGTTTACGCTGAAGCTTTCTTT. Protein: CSASMVYAEAFF.

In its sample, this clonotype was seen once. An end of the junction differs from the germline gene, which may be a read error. CDR3 nucleotides: TGCGCTAGCAGCCAAGACAGGTATCATGATGGCTACACCTTC. The encoded protein is CASSQDRYHDGYTF. V and J are TRBV4-1 and TRBJ1-2; D is perhaps TRBD1 (6 bases). The germline CDR1 and CDR2 sequences are MGHRA and YSYEKL. This CDR3 spans 14 amino acids.

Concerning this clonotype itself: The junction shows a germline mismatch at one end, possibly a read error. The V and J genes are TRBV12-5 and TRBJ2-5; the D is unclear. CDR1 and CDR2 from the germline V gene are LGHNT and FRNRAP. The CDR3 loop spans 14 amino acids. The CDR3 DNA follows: TGTGCTAGTGGTTTCTCCTCCCTGGCAGAGACCCAGTATTTC. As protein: CASGFSSLAETQYF. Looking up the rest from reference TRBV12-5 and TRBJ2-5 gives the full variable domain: DARVTQTPRHKVTEMGQEVTMRCQPILGHNTVFWYRQTMMQGLELLAYFRNRAPLDDSGMPKDRFSAEMPDATLATLKIQPSEPRDSAVYFCASGFSSLAETQYFGPGTRLLVL.

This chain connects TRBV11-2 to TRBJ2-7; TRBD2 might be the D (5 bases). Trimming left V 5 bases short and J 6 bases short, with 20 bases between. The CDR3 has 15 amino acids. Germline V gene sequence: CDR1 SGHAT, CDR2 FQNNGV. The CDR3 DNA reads TGTGCCAGCAGCCGAGGGATTAGTGAGATCTCCGAGCAGTACTTC. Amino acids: CASSRGISEISEQYF.

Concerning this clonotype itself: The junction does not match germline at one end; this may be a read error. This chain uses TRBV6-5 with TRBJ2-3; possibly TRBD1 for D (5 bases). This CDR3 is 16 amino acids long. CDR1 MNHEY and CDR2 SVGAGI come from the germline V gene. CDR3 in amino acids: CDSSYSQGRSTDTQYF. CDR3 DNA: TGTGACAGCAGTTACTCTCAGGGTAGGAGCACAGATACGCAGTATTTT.

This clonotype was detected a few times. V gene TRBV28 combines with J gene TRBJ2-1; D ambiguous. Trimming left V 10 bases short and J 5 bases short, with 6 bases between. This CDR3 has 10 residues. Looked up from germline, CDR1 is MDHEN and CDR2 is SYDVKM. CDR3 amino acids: CATSNNEQFF. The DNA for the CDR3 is TGTGCCACCAGCAACAATGAGCAGTTCTTC.

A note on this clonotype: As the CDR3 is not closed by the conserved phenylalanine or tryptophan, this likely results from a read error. The CDR3 loop is CASSRTLAGEGYEQYL. CDR3 in DNA: TGCGCCAGCAGCCGGACGCTAGCGGGAGAGGGGTACGAGCAGTACCTC. The chain employs TRBV4-1 and TRBJ2-7, with 10 bases fitting TRBD2. This CDR3 comprises 16 residues. The germline gives CDR1 MGHRA, CDR2 YSYEKL. Unmatched junction bases numbered 10, after V lost 4 bases and J lost 4 bases.

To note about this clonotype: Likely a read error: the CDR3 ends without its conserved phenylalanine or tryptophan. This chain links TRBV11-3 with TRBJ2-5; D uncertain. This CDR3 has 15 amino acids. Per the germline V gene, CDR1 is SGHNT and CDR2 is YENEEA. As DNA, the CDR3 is TGTGTCAGCAGTTTAATCTCCTCGTGGGCAGAGACCCAGTACATC. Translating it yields CVSSLISSWAETQYI.

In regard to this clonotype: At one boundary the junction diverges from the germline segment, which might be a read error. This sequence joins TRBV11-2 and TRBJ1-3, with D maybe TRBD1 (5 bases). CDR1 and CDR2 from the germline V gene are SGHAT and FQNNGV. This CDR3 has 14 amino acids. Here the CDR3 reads CVSSLVGPGDAIYF. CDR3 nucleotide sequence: TGTGTCAGCAGCTTAGTGGGACCCGGGGACGCCATATATTTT.

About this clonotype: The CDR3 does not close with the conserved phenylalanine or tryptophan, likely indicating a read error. The CDR3 reads CASSLSGGRYEQYI. The CDR3 nucleotides read TGCGCCAGCAGTTTATCTGGGGGTCGGTACGAGCAGTACATA. J is TRBJ2-7 and V is TRBV12-3 or TRBV12-4; D tentatively reads TRBD1 or TRBD2 (5 bases each). This CDR3 region has 14 residues.

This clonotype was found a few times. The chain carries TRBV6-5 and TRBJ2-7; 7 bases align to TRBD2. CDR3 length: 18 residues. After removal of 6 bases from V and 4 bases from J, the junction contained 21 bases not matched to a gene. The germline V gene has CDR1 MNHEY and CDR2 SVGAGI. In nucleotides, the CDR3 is TGTGCCAGCAGCTCACTAACTAGCGAGACAAAAATCGTGTACGAGCAGTACTTC. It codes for CASSSLTSETKIVYEQYF.

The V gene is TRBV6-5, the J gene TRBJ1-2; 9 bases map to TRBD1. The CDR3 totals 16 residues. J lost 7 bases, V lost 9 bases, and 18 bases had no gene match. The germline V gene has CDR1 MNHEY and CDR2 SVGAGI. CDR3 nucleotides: TGTGCCAGAAGTAACTCCGGGACAGGGCAGCTGAGTGGCTACACCTTC. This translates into CARSNSGTGQLSGYTF.

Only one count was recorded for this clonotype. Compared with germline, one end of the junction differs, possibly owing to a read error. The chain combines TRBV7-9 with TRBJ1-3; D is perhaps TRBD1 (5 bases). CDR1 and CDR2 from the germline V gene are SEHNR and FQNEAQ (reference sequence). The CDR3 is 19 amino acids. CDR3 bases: TGTGACAGCAGCCCAGACCTACATGGGGCCACGATCTCTGGAAACACTATATATTTT. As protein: CDSSPDLHGATISGNTIYF.

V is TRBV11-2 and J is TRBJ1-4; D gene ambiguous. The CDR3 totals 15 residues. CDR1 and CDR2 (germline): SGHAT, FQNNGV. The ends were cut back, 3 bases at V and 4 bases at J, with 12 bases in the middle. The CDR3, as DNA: TGTGCCAGCAGCTTTGAAACTGAGCGTAATGAAAAACTGTTTTTT. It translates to CASSFETERNEKLFF.

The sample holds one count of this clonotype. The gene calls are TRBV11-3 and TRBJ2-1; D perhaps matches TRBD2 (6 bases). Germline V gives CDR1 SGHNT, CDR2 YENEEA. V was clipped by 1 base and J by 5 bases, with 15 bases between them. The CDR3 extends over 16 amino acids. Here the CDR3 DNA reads TGTGCCAGCAGCTTAGGAGGGACTTCGGTAAACAATGAGCAGTTCTTC. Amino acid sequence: CASSLGGTSVNNEQFF.

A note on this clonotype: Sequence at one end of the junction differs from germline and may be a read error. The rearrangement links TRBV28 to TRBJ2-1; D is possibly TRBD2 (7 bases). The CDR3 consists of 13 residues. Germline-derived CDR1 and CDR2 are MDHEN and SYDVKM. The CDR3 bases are TGTGCCAGCGGGAGGGGGGCCGTCAATGAGGAGCTCTTC. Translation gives CASGRGAVNEELF.

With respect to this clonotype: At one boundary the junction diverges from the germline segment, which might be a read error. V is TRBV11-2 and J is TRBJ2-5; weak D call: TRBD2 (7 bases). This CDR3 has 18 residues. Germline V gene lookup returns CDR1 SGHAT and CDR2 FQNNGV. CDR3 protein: CVSSLVWTCGGRQETRYF. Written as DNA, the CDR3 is TGTGTCAGCAGCTTAGTATGGACTTGCGGGGGCCGACAAGAGACCCGATACTTC.

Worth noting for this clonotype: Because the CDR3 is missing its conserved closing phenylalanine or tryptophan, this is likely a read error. The CDR3, as DNA: TGTGCCAGCACCAGAGGACAGGGAATAAAAACTGAAGCTTTCGTT. Translating it yields CASTRGQGIKTEAFV. The chain uses TRBV7-9 and TRBJ1-1; TRBD1 matches at 8 bases. The V gene end was trimmed by 7 bases and the J gene end by 5 bases; junction bases not matched to a gene: 12. Germline CDR1 is SEHNR and CDR2 is FQNEAQ (reference sequence). This CDR3 contains 15 residues.

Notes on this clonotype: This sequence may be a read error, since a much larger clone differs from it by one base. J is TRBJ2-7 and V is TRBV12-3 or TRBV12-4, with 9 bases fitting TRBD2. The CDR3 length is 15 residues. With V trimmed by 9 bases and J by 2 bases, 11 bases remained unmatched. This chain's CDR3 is CARSHSGGRAYEQYF. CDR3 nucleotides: TGTGCCAGAAGCCACTCAGGCGGGAGGGCCTACGAGCAGTACTTC.